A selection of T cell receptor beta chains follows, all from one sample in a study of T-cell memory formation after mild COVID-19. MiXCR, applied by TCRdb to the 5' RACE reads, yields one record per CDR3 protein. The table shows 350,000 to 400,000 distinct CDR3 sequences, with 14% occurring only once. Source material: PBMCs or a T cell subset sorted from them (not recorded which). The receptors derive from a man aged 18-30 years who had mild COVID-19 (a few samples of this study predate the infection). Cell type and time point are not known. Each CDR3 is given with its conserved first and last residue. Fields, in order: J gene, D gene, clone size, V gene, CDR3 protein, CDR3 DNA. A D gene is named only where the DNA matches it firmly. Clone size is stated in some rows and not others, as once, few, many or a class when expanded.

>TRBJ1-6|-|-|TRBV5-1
CASSLANGNRSPLHF
TGCGCCAGCAGCTTGGCCAACGGGAATCGATCACCCCTCCACTTT
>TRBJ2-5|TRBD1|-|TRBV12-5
CASGWGQLGETQYF
TGTGCTAGTGGTTGGGGACAGCTGGGGGAGACCCAGTACTTC
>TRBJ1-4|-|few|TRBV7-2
CASSPRPYATNEKLFF
TGTGCCAGCAGCCCCCGGCCGTACGCAACTAATGAAAAACTGTTTTTT
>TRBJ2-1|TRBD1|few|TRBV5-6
CASSLATGTVSYNEQFF
TGTGCCAGCAGCTTGGCGACAGGGACAGTCTCCTACAATGAGCAGTTCTTC
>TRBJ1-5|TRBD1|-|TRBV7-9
CASSFEGANQPQHF
TGTGCCAGCAGCTTCGAGGGGGCCAATCAGCCCCAGCATTTT
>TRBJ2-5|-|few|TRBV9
CASSPPGPQETQYF
TGTGCCAGCAGCCCGCCGGGACCACAAGAGACCCAGTACTTC
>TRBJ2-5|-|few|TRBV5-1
CASSQDPTFQETQYF
TGCGCCAGCAGCCAAGACCCGACGTTCCAAGAGACCCAGTACTTC
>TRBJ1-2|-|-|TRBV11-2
CASSLDRLTYGYTF
TGTGCCAGCAGCTTAGACAGGCTGACCTATGGCTACACCTTC
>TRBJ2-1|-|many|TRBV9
CASSVQLASLPEQFF
TGTGCCAGCAGCGTACAACTAGCTTCCCTTCCGGAGCAGTTCTTC
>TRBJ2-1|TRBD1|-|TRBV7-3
CASSLRRQGYNEQFF
TGTGCCAGCAGCCTCCGGAGACAGGGATACAATGAGCAGTTCTTC
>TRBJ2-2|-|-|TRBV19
CASTVRNGELFF
TGTGCCAGTACGGTTAGAAACGGGGAGCTGTTTTTT
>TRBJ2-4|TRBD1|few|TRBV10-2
CASNNWTGEAKNIQYF
TGCGCCAGCAACAACTGGACAGGGGAAGCCAAAAACATTCAGTACTTC
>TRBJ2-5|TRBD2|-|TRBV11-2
CASRRGVQETQYF
TGTGCCAGCCGACGGGGGGTTCAAGAGACCCAGTACTTC
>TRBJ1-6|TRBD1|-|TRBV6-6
CASRDRASRGPDSPLHF
TGTGCCAGCAGGGACCGAGCGAGCAGGGGGCCTGATTCACCCCTCCACTTT
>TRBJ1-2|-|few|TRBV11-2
CASSRSEDYGYTF
TGTGCCAGCAGCCGATCTGAGGACTATGGCTACACCTTC
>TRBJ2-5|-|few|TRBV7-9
CASNVGSGMETQYF
TGTGCCAGCAACGTGGGGAGTGGGATGGAGACCCAGTACTTC
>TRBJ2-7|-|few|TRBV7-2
CASSLAEHSYEQYF
TGTGCCAGCAGCTTAGCGGAGCACTCCTACGAGCAGTACTTC
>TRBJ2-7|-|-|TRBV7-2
CASSFDPYEQYF
TGTGCCAGCAGCTTCGACCCCTACGAGCAGTACTTC
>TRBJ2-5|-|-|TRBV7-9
CASTLVTEEETQYF
TGTGCCAGCACCCTGGTTACGGAGGAAGAGACCCAGTACTTC
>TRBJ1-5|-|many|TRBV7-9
CASSPGRGVNNQPQHF
TGTGCCAGCAGCCCCGGGAGGGGGGTCAACAATCAGCCCCAGCATTTT
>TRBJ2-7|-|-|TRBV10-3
CAISESVTDPLEQYF
TGTGCCATCAGTGAGTCTGTGACAGATCCTCTCGAGCAGTACTTC
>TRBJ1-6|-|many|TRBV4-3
CASSQEPLGAGNSPLHF
TGCGCCAGCAGCCAAGAGCCCCTCGGCGCAGGGAATTCACCCCTCCACTTT
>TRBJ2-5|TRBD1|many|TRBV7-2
CASGRQGVETQYF
TGTGCCAGCGGCCGACAGGGAGTGGAGACCCAGTACTTC
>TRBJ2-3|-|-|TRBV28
CASSSSVADTQYF
TGTGCCAGCAGTTCATCTGTTGCAGATACGCAGTATTTT
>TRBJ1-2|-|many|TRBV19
CASSPDSRGYGYTF
TGTGCCAGTAGTCCCGACAGCCGGGGGTATGGCTACACCTTC
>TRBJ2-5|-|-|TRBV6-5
CASSYRPGTEPRAQYF
TGTGCCAGCAGTTACAGGCCTGGCACGGAGCCTCGCGCCCAGTACTTC
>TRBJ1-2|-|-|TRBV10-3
CAITGSGQGYGYTF
TGTGCCATCACTGGATCGGGTCAGGGGTATGGCTACACCTTC
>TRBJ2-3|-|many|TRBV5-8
CASCEDRVFESTDTQYF
TGTGCCAGCTGCGAGGACCGGGTTTTCGAGAGCACAGATACGCAGTATTTT
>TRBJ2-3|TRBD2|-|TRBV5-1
CASRQRGITDTQYF
TGCGCCAGCAGGCAGCGGGGGATCACAGATACGCAGTATTTT
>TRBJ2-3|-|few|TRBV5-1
CASSPLGGSDTQYF
TGCGCCAGCAGCCCGCTGGGGGGATCAGATACGCAGTATTTT
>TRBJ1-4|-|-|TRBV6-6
CASSFPNEKLFF
TGTGCCAGCAGCTTCCCTAATGAAAAACTGTTTTTT
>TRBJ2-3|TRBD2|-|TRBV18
CASSLTSGDFTDTQYF
TGTGCCAGCTCACTGACTAGCGGGGACTTCACAGATACGCAGTATTTT
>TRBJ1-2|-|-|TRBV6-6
CASSYSVRGAYGYTF
TGTGCCAGCAGTTACTCGGTTCGGGGGGCCTATGGCTACACCTTC
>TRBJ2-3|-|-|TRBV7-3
CASSLPATGTTDTQYF
TGTGCCAGCAGCCTCCCCGCCACGGGTACCACAGATACGCAGTATTTT
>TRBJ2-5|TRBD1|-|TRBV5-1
CASSDRGLAGQETQYF
TGCGCCAGCAGCGACAGGGGGCTCGCGGGTCAAGAGACCCAGTACTTC